This entry describes one TCR beta chain. Its antigen is still unknown. Once extracted for a subset, genomic DNA was divided evenly among several immunoSEQ plates. Approximately 210 ng DNA, tens of thousands of T cell genomes, went into each sorted-subset replicate PCR. The protocol was immunoSEQ multiplex PCR, while the TCRdb copy is restricted to in-frame clones and leaves out a portion. The data contain 2 million to 2.5 million clones, 85% to 95% of them singletons. The germline CDR1 and CDR2 sequences are SGHAT and FQNNGV. V lost 2 bases to trimming and J lost 15 bases, with 23 bases between them. The CDR3 is 15 amino acids. This specimen belongs to a study of shared clonotypes between healthy human individuals. The wider study: Plates per donor: three CD4 naive, three CD4 memory, two CD8 naive, one CD8 memory.

Study-wide findings and caveats: Shared clonotypes across all four donors exceeded non-shared ones in generation probability.

What was sequenced was naive CD4+ T cells from PBMCs. Regarding subset: CD45RA+ positively selected. The rearrangement joins TRBV11-2 to TRBJ2-1, with a tentative D call TRBD1 (5 bases). The clonotype was recovered from a man between 18 and 29 years old in good health. Some clones in this sample may be carry-over from other donors' samples. The CDR3 nucleotides read TGTGCCAGCAGCTTAAAGGGGCGACTTGGCCTTGGTCTGTTCTTC. It codes for CASSLKGRLGLGLFF.